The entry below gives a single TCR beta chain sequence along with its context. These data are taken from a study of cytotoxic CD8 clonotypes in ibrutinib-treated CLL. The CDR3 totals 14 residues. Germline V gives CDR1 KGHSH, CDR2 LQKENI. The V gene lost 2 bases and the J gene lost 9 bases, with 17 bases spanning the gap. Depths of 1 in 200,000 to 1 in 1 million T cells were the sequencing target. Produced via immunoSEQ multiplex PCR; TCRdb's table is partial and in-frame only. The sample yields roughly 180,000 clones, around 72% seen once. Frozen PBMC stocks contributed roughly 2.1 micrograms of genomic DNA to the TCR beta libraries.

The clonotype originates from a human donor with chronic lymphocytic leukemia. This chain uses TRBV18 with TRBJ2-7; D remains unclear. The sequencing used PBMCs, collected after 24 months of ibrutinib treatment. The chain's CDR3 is CASSPSARSIVQYF. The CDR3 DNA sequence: TGTGCCAGCTCACCATCAGCCAGGAGTATCGTGCAGTACTTC.